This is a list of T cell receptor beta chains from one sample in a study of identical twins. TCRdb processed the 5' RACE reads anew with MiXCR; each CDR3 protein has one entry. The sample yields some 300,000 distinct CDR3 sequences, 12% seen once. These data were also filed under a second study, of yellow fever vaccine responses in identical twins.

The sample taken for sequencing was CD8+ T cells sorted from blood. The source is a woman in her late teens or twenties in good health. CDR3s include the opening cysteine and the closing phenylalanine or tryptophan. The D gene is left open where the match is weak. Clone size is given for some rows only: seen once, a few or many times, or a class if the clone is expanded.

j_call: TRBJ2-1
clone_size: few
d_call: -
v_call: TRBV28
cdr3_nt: TGTGCCAGCAGCCCTCCCGAGACGGACAATGAGCAGTTCTTC
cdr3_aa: CASSPPETDNEQFF

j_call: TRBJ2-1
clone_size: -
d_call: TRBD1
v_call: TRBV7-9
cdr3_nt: TGTGCCAGCAGCTCCACCGGGACAGGGGTCAATGAGCAGTTCTTC
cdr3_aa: CASSSTGTGVNEQFF

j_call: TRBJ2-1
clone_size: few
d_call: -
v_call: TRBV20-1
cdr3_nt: TGCAGTGCTAGTAGGGGGTTTGAGCAGTTCTTC
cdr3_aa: CSASRGFEQFF

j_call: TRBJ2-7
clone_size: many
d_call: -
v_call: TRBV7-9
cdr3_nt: TGTGCCAGCAGCCCCCGGGACAACTCCTACGAGCAGTACTTC
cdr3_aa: CASSPRDNSYEQYF

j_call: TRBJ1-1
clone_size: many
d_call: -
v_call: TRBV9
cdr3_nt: TGTGCCAGCATCCCAGTGAACACTGAAGCTTTCTTT
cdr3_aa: CASIPVNTEAFF

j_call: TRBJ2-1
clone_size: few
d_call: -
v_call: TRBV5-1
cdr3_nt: TGCGCCAGCAGTCCCACATTTCCCAGGAGCTCCTACAATGAGCAGTTCTTC
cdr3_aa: CASSPTFPRSSYNEQFF

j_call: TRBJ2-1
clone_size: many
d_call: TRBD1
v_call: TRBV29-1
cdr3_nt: TGCAGCGTTGAAGGGCACAGGGGAATTGACTACAATGAGCAGTTCTTC
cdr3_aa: CSVEGHRGIDYNEQFF

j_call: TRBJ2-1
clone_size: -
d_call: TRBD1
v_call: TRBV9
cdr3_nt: TGTGCCAGCAGCGCGGGGACAGCCTCCTACAATGAGCAGTTCTTC
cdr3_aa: CASSAGTASYNEQFF

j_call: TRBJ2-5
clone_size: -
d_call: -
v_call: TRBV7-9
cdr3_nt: TGTGCCAGCAGCTTAGCTCTAAGGTTCGGACTTGAAGAGACCCAGTACTTC
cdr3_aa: CASSLALRFGLEETQYF

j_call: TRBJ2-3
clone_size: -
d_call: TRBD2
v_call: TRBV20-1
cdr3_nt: TGCAGTGCTATTAATCCAGGGCTAGCGGACACAGATACGCAGTATTTT
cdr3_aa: CSAINPGLADTDTQYF

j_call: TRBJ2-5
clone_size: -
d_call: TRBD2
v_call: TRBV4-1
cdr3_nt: TGCGCCAGCAGCCACTCTAGCGGGGGGGATCAAGAGACCCAGTACTTC
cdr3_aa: CASSHSSGGDQETQYF

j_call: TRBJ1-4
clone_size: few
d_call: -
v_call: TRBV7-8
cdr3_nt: TGTGCCAGCAGCTTCGGGCAGTTAGATGAAAAACTGTTTTTT
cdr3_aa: CASSFGQLDEKLFF

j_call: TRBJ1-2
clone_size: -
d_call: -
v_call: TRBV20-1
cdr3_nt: TGCAGTGCTCCGGCCAGGGGCCATGGCTACACCTTC
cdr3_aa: CSAPARGHGYTF

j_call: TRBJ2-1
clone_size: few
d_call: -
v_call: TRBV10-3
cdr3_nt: TGTGCCATCAGTGAGTCACGGCAGGGTTTCTACAATGAGCAGTTCTTC
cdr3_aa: CAISESRQGFYNEQFF

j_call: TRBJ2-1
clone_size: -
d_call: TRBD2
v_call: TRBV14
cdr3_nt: TGTGCCAGCAGCCGGGGTAGCGGGAGAGGCAATGAGCAGTTCTTC
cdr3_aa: CASSRGSGRGNEQFF

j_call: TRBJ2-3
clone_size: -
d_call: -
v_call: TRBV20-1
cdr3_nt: TGCAGTGCTAGAGACCTGGACTTTAGCACAGATACGCAGTATTTT
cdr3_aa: CSARDLDFSTDTQYF

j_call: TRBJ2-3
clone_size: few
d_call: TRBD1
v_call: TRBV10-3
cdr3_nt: TGTGCCATTTCCGGGACAGGGGGGACAGATACGCAGTATTTT
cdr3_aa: CAISGTGGTDTQYF

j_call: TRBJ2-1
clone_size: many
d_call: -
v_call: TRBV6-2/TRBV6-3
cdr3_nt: TGTGCCAGCAGTTATGACATGGGGGCCAATGAGCAGTTCTTC
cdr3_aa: CASSYDMGANEQFF

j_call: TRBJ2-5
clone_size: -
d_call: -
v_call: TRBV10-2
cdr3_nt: TGCGCCAGCAGTGCCTTAGCGCCCCAAGAGACCCAGTACTTC
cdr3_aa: CASSALAPQETQYF

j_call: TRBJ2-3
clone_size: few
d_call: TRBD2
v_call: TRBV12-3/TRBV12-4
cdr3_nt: TGTGCCAGCAGTGGGGGACTAGCGGGGCTCACAGATACGCAGTATTTT
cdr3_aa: CASSGGLAGLTDTQYF

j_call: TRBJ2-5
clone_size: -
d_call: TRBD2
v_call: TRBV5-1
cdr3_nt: TGCGCCAGCAGCTTGGTACCAGCGGGGTTGGAGACCCAGTACTTC
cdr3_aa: CASSLVPAGLETQYF

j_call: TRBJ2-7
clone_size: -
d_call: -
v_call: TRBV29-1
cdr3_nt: TGCAGCGTCGCCACCTCTTACGAGCAGTACTTC
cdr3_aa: CSVATSYEQYF

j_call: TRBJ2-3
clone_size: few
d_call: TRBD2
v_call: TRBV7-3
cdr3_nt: TGTGCCAGCAGCCCCGGACTAGCGGTTACGGCAGATACGCAGTATTTT
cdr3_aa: CASSPGLAVTADTQYF

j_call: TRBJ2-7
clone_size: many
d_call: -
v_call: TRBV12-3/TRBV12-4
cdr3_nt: TGTGCCAGCAGTTATTCCCTAAACGAGCAGTACTTC
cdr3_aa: CASSYSLNEQYF

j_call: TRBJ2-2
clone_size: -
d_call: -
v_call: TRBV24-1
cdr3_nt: TGTGCCACCAGTGATGAATCGGGCGGGGAGCTGTTTTTT
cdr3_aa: CATSDESGGELFF

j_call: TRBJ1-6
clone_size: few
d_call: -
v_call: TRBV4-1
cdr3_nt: TGCGCCAGCAGCCAGCGTGCCGGGAAGGAGGTCGGTAATTCACCCCTCCACTTT
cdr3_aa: CASSQRAGKEVGNSPLHF

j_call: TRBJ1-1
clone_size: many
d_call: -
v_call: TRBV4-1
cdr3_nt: TGCGCCAGCAGCCAAGAACCGATAGGGGCCGGGATGAACACTGAAGCTTTCTTT
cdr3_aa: CASSQEPIGAGMNTEAFF

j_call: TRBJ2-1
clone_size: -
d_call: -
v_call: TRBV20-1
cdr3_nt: TGCAGTGCTAGACTTTACGGGGAGGCCTACAATGAGCAGTTCTTC
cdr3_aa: CSARLYGEAYNEQFF

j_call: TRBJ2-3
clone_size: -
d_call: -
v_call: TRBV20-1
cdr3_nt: TGCTGTGCTAGAGATCCCGAAAGCCCAAACACAGATACGCAGTATTTT
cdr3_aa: CCARDPESPNTDTQYF

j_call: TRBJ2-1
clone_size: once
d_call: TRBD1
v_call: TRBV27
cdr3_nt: TGTGCCGTCGAGGCCCGGGACAGGCAGTTCTTC
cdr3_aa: CAVEARDRQFF

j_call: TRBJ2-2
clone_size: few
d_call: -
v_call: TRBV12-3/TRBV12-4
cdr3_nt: TGTGCCAGCAGTTCCGGAGCGAACACCGGGGAGCTGTTTTTT
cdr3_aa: CASSSGANTGELFF

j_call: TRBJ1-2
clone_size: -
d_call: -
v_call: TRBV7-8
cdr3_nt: TGTGCCAGCAGCTCACCATCACAGGGCCTTTCGACCTATGGCTACACCTTC
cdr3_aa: CASSSPSQGLSTYGYTF

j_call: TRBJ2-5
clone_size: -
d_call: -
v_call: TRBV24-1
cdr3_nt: TGTGCCACCAGCGGGCCCCTCAGGGAGACCCAGTACTTC
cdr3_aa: CATSGPLRETQYF

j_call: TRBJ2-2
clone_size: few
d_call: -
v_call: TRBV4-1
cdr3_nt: TGCGCCAGCAGCCCCCGGGACGAGAACACCGGGGAGCTGTTTTTT
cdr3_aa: CASSPRDENTGELFF

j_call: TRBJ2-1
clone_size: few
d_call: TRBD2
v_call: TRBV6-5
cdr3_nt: TGTGCCAGCAGTTTTCGACCGAGCGGGGGTGAGCAGTTCTTC
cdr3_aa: CASSFRPSGGEQFF

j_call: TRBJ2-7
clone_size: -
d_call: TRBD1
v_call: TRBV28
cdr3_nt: TGTGCCAGCACCCCTACCGGGACAGGGTCCTACGAGCAGTACTTC
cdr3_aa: CASTPTGTGSYEQYF

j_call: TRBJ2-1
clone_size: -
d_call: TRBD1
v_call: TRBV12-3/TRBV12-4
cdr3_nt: TGTGCCAGCAGTTCAACAGGGGGGAGTACGCATGAGCAGTTCTTC
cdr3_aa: CASSSTGGSTHEQFF

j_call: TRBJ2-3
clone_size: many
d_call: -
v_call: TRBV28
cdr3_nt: TGTGCCAGCAGTTTTACCGCCTACACAGATACGCAGTATTTT
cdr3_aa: CASSFTAYTDTQYF

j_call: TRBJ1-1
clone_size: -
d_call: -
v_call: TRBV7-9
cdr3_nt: TGTGCCAGCAGCCATAAGCCCGTTAACACTGAAGCTTTCTTT
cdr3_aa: CASSHKPVNTEAFF

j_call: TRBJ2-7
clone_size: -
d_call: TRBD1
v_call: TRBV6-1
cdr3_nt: TGTGCCAGCAGCAGGACAGGGCAATCCTACGAGCAGTACTTC
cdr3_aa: CASSRTGQSYEQYF

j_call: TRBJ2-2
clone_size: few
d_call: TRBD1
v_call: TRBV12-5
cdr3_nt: TGTGCTAGTGGTGACGACAGGGTCCGGACCGGGGAGCTGTTTTTT
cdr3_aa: CASGDDRVRTGELFF

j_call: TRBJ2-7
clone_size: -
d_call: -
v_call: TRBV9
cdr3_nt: TGTGCCAGCAGCGTAGATGGGGACTCCTACGAGCAGTACTTC
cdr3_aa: CASSVDGDSYEQYF

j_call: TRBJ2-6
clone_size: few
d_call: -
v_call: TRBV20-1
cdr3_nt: TGCAGTGCTGAGGGGTACGGGGATACTGGGGCCAACGTCCTGACTTTC
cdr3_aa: CSAEGYGDTGANVLTF

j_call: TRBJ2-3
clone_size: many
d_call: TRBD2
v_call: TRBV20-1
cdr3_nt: TGCAGTGCTAGTCTTCCTAGCGGGATTAACAGTATCACAGATACGCAGTATTTT
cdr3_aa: CSASLPSGINSITDTQYF

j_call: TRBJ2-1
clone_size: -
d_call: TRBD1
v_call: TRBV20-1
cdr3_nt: TGCAGTGCTAGAGTACGCAGGGGGATCACCTATGAGCAGTTCTTC
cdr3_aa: CSARVRRGITYEQFF

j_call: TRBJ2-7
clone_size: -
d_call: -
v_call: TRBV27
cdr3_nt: TGTGCCAGCAGTTTACTCGGAATTCATGACGAGCAGTACTTC
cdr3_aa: CASSLLGIHDEQYF

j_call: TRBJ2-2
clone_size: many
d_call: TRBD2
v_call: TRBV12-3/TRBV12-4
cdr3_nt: TGTGCCAGCAGTTTAGCCCGGGGGGAAAGAGGTACCGGGGAGCTGTTTTTT
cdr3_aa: CASSLARGERGTGELFF

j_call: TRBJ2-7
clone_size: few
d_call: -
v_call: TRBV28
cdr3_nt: TGTGCCAGCACCCCCCGGTATCGGGCCCCAGGGGTGGGAGTCCCTTACGAGCAGTACTTC
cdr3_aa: CASTPRYRAPGVGVPYEQYF

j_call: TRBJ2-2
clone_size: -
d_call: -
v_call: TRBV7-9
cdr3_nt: TGTGCCAGCAGCCAACGGACTGATAATACCGGGGAGCTGTTTTTT
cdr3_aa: CASSQRTDNTGELFF

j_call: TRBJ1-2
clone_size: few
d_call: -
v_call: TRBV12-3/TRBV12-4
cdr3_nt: TGTGCCAGCAGTTTCGACAGCTTCCACTATGGCTACACCTTC
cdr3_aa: CASSFDSFHYGYTF

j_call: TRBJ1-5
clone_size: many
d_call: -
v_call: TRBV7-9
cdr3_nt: TGTGCCAGCAGCTTCGACAGCAGCAATCAGCCCCAGCATTTT
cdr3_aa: CASSFDSSNQPQHF

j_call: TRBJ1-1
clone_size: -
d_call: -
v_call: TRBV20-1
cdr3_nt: TGCAGTGCTTGGGACGGAGCGAACACTGAAGCTTTCTTT
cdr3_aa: CSAWDGANTEAFF

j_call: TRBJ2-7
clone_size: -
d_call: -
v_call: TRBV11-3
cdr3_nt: TGTGCCAGCAGCTTATTTGACTACGAGCAGTACTTC
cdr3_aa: CASSLFDYEQYF

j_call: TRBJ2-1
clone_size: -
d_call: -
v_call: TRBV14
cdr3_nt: TGTGCCAGCAGCCCAGACTATAGCGGATTATACAATGAGCAGTTCTTC
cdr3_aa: CASSPDYSGLYNEQFF

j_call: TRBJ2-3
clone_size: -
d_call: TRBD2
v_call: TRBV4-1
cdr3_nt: TGCGCCAGCAGCCAAGATCAGGCGTTGGGACTAGGGCCCACAGATACGCAGTATTTT
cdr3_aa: CASSQDQALGLGPTDTQYF

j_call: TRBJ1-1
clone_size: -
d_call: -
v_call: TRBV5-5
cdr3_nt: TGTGCCAGCAGCTTGAGGGTCTTAGGTACAGACCCTGAAGCTTTCTTT
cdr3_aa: CASSLRVLGTDPEAFF

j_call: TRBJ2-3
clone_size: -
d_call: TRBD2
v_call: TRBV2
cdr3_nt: TGTGCCAGCAGTGGGACTAGCGAGAGACACCCCACAGATACGCAGTATTTT
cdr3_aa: CASSGTSERHPTDTQYF